A selection of T cell receptor beta chains follows, all from one sample in a study of cytomegalovirus exposure and HLA in healthy donors. The repertoire was sequenced with immunoSEQ multiplex PCR; TCRdb's copy has only in-frame clones and lacks some. Its table lists 65,000 to 85,000 clones. Specimen: PBMCs. These receptors were collected from a female donor in good health and CMV-seropositive. The CDR3 runs from the conserved cysteine through the conserved F or W. Each record gives: D gene, J gene, V gene, CDR3 protein, CDR3 DNA. The D gene is left open where the match is weak.

d_gene: TRBD2; j_gene: TRBJ2-7; v_gene: TRBV28; CDR3aa: CASSPMTSGGCEQYF; CDR3nt: TGTGCCAGCAGTCCAATGACTAGCGGGGGATGCGAGCAGTACTTC
d_gene: TRBD1; j_gene: TRBJ1-2; v_gene: TRBV7-9; CDR3aa: CASSLVGQGQVGYTF; CDR3nt: TGTGCCAGCAGCTTAGTGGGACAGGGGCAAGTTGGCTACACCTTC
d_gene: TRBD2; j_gene: TRBJ2-1; v_gene: TRBV5-1; CDR3aa: CASSDGEREGEQFF; CDR3nt: TGCGCCAGCAGCGATGGGGAGCGGGAGGGAGAGCAGTTCTTC
d_gene: -; j_gene: TRBJ2-7; v_gene: TRBV6-5; CDR3aa: CASRAGTYEQYF; CDR3nt: TGTGCCAGCAGGGCGGGGACCTACGAGCAGTACTTC
d_gene: -; j_gene: TRBJ2-1; v_gene: TRBV18; CDR3aa: CASSPPLDFSYNEQFF; CDR3nt: TGTGCCAGCTCACCACCTCTGGACTTCTCCTACAATGAGCAGTTCTTC
d_gene: TRBD1; j_gene: TRBJ1-1; v_gene: TRBV5-6; CDR3aa: CASSSTGGREAFF; CDR3nt: TGTGCCAGCAGCTCGACAGGGGGCAGGGAAGCTTTCTTT
d_gene: -; j_gene: TRBJ1-3; v_gene: TRBV19; CDR3aa: CASSETVEGGNTIYF; CDR3nt: TGTGCCAGTAGCGAGACAGTGGAGGGAGGAAACACCATATATTTT
d_gene: -; j_gene: TRBJ1-1; v_gene: TRBV29-1; CDR3aa: CSGGEGRGAEAFF; CDR3nt: TGCAGCGGGGGGGAGGGGCGCGGGGCTGAAGCTTTCTTT
d_gene: TRBD2; j_gene: TRBJ2-7; v_gene: TRBV4-1; CDR3aa: CASSLGRGSHYEQYF; CDR3nt: TGCGCCAGCAGCCTTGGGCGCGGGAGCCACTACGAGCAGTACTTC
d_gene: -; j_gene: TRBJ2-3; v_gene: TRBV4-3; CDR3aa: CASSEGTQTFAGTDTQYF; CDR3nt: TGCGCCAGCAGCGAAGGGACTCAAACTTTTGCGGGCACAGATACGCAGTATTTT
d_gene: -; j_gene: TRBJ2-1; v_gene: TRBV30; CDR3aa: CAWSRLDTPDEQFF; CDR3nt: TGTGCCTGGAGTCGACTAGACACCCCGGATGAGCAGTTCTTC
d_gene: TRBD2; j_gene: TRBJ2-3; v_gene: TRBV29-1; CDR3aa: CSVVLAGGGGRTDTQYF; CDR3nt: TGCAGCGTTGTACTAGCGGGAGGAGGAGGTAGGACAGATACGCAGTATTTT
d_gene: -; j_gene: TRBJ2-1; v_gene: TRBV6-4; CDR3aa: CASSDEEASINEQFF; CDR3nt: TGTGCCAGCAGTGACGAGGAGGCATCAATCAATGAGCAGTTCTTC
d_gene: TRBD1; j_gene: TRBJ2-1; v_gene: TRBV15; CDR3aa: CATSRPNLQGKEQFF; CDR3nt: TGTGCCACCAGCAGACCAAATTTACAGGGGAAGGAGCAGTTCTTC
d_gene: -; j_gene: TRBJ1-1; v_gene: TRBV11-2; CDR3aa: CASRGGQLGLYEAFF; CDR3nt: TGTGCCAGCAGAGGAGGACAGTTGGGTTTATATGAAGCTTTCTTT
d_gene: -; j_gene: TRBJ1-6; v_gene: TRBV27; CDR3aa: CASSFRGTYNSPLHF; CDR3nt: TGTGCCAGCAGTTTCCGGGGGACCTATAATTCACCCCTCCACTTT
d_gene: TRBD1; j_gene: TRBJ1-3; v_gene: TRBV13; CDR3aa: CASRRQGGGNTIYF; CDR3nt: TGTGCCAGCAGGCGACAGGGTGGAGGAAACACCATATATTTT
d_gene: -; j_gene: TRBJ2-5; v_gene: TRBV6-5; CDR3aa: CASSQDPSGETQYF; CDR3nt: TGTGCCAGCAGCCAAGATCCAAGCGGGGAGACCCAGTACTTC
d_gene: TRBD2; j_gene: TRBJ2-3; v_gene: TRBV27; CDR3aa: CASSIGASGLGTDTQYF; CDR3nt: TGTGCCAGCAGCATAGGGGCTAGCGGGTTGGGCACAGATACGCAGTATTTT
d_gene: -; j_gene: TRBJ2-5; v_gene: TRBV28; CDR3aa: CASSPQYQETQYF; CDR3nt: TGTGCCAGCAGCCCTCAGTACCAAGAGACCCAGTACTTC
d_gene: TRBD2; j_gene: TRBJ2-7; v_gene: TRBV7-2; CDR3aa: CASSLAAGLAAYEQYF; CDR3nt: TGTGCCAGCAGCTTAGCGGCTGGACTAGCGGCCTACGAGCAGTACTTC
d_gene: -; j_gene: TRBJ1-5; v_gene: TRBV6-5; CDR3aa: CASSPDSNNQPQHF; CDR3nt: TGTGCCAGCAGTCCGGACAGTAACAATCAGCCCCAGCATTTT
d_gene: -; j_gene: TRBJ1-2; v_gene: TRBV6-1; CDR3aa: CASSQAPSDYGYTF; CDR3nt: TGTGCCAGCAGCCAGGCCCCTTCGGACTATGGCTACACCTTC
d_gene: -; j_gene: TRBJ2-5; v_gene: TRBV7-2; CDR3aa: CASSLPPLLGTQYF; CDR3nt: TGTGCCAGCAGCCTTCCCCCCCTACTAGGAACCCAGTACTTC
d_gene: -; j_gene: TRBJ1-1; v_gene: TRBV29-1; CDR3aa: CSVAKMNTEAFF; CDR3nt: TGCAGCGTAGCTAAGATGAACACTGAAGCTTTCTTT
d_gene: TRBD1; j_gene: TRBJ2-7; v_gene: TRBV18; CDR3aa: CASSPRGTGVSYEQYF; CDR3nt: TGTGCCAGCTCACCCCGCGGGACAGGGGTATCCTACGAGCAGTACTTC
d_gene: -; j_gene: TRBJ1-4; v_gene: TRBV5-1; CDR3aa: CASSFQHWADEKLFF; CDR3nt: TGCGCCAGCAGCTTCCAACACTGGGCTGATGAAAAACTGTTTTTT
d_gene: -; j_gene: TRBJ1-2; v_gene: TRBV10-3; CDR3aa: CAIGRDSNYGYTF; CDR3nt: TGTGCCATCGGGCGGGACTCTAACTATGGCTACACCTTC
d_gene: -; j_gene: TRBJ2-1; v_gene: TRBV7-3; CDR3aa: CASSSGASATYNEQFF; CDR3nt: TGTGCCAGCAGCTCCGGGGCTAGCGCTACCTACAATGAGCAGTTCTTC
d_gene: TRBD2; j_gene: TRBJ2-2; v_gene: TRBV27; CDR3aa: CASSLDTGGRTGELFF; CDR3nt: TGTGCCAGCAGTTTAGATACGGGAGGCAGGACCGGGGAGCTGTTTTTT
d_gene: -; j_gene: TRBJ1-2; v_gene: TRBV7-2; CDR3aa: CASSLDEGYYTF; CDR3nt: TGTGCCAGCAGCTTAGACGAGGGATACTACACCTTC
d_gene: -; j_gene: TRBJ2-5; v_gene: TRBV2; CDR3aa: CASSVDPGGETQYF; CDR3nt: TGTGCCAGCAGTGTAGACCCCGGGGGAGAGACCCAGTACTTC
d_gene: TRBD1; j_gene: TRBJ2-7; v_gene: TRBV6-5; CDR3aa: CASSYRGQGTYEQYF; CDR3nt: TGTGCCAGCAGTTACCGGGGACAGGGAACCTACGAGCAGTACTTC
d_gene: -; j_gene: TRBJ1-2; v_gene: TRBV10-3; CDR3aa: CAISERGGLDGYTF; CDR3nt: TGTGCCATCAGTGAGAGGGGGGGCTTAGATGGCTACACCTTC
d_gene: -; j_gene: TRBJ1-2; v_gene: TRBV4-3; CDR3aa: CASSLAGANYGYTF; CDR3nt: TGCGCCAGCAGCCTGGCAGGGGCTAACTATGGCTACACCTTC
d_gene: -; j_gene: TRBJ2-1; v_gene: TRBV30; CDR3aa: CACTEGMGSYNEQFF; CDR3nt: TGTGCCTGTACGGAGGGAATGGGCTCCTACAATGAGCAGTTCTTC
d_gene: -; j_gene: TRBJ1-2; v_gene: TRBV28; CDR3aa: CASSLQGRAGGYTF; CDR3nt: TGTGCCAGCAGTTTACAGGGGCGCGCGGGCGGCTACACCTTC
d_gene: TRBD2; j_gene: TRBJ2-5; v_gene: TRBV4-1; CDR3aa: CASSQVQRGDQETQYF; CDR3nt: TGCGCCAGCAGCCAAGTTCAGCGGGGGGACCAAGAGACCCAGTACTTC
d_gene: -; j_gene: TRBJ1-2; v_gene: TRBV11-2; CDR3aa: CASSFGRGDYTF; CDR3nt: TGTGCCAGCAGCTTCGGGCGGGGGGACTACACCTTC
d_gene: TRBD1; j_gene: TRBJ1-5; v_gene: TRBV28; CDR3aa: CASRAGQVEPQHF; CDR3nt: TGTGCCAGCAGAGCCGGACAGGTAGAGCCCCAGCATTTT
d_gene: TRBD2; j_gene: TRBJ2-1; v_gene: TRBV11-3; CDR3aa: CASSPGTNYNEQFF; CDR3nt: TGTGCCAGCAGCCCCGGGACTAACTACAATGAGCAGTTCTTC
d_gene: -; j_gene: TRBJ1-1; v_gene: TRBV19; CDR3aa: CASSERPGEAFF; CDR3nt: TGTGCCAGTAGTGAACGGCCGGGTGAAGCTTTCTTT
d_gene: -; j_gene: TRBJ2-7; v_gene: TRBV29-1; CDR3aa: CSVADYYEQYF; CDR3nt: TGCAGCGTAGCTGACTACTACGAGCAGTACTTC
d_gene: TRBD1; j_gene: TRBJ2-3; v_gene: TRBV7-9; CDR3aa: CASSLQDRVGTDTQYF; CDR3nt: TGTGCCAGCAGCTTACAGGACAGGGTCGGTACAGATACGCAGTATTTT
d_gene: -; j_gene: TRBJ2-7; v_gene: TRBV19; CDR3aa: CASSTAGAFSYEQYF; CDR3nt: TGTGCCAGTAGTACCGCCGGAGCGTTCTCCTACGAGCAGTACTTC